The clone carrying this T cell receptor beta chain has just a few counts. The antigen is undetermined. These data belong to a study of response to subunit inactivated influenza vaccine. This CDR3 spans 15 amino acids. The V and J ends lost 2 bases and 8 bases respectively, with 18 bases between them. Looked up from germline, CDR1 is MNHEY and CDR2 is SVGAGI. Using its own MiXCR run on the RT-PCR reads, TCRdb lists one record per CDR3 protein. Of 300,000 to 350,000 distinct CDR3 sequences in the sample, roughly 20% were seen once. Findings of the study overall: The authors offered the suggestion that each seasonal influenza vaccination recruits few new T cells.

The chain links TRBV6-5 to TRBJ1-2, with D maybe TRBD1 (6 bases). The clonotype originates from a man between 50 and 70 years old who received an inactivated influenza vaccine. Sequenced here: PBMCs from blood, sampled less than 22 months after vaccination. Written as DNA, the CDR3 is TGTGCCAGCAGTTACCAGACAGGATTCCCCGGAGGCTACACCTTC. It encodes CASSYQTGFPGGYTF.